This T cell receptor (beta chain) was captured in a study of shared clonotypes between healthy human individuals. Assay: immunoSEQ multiplex PCR; the TCRdb copy retains only in-frame clones and omits some. The repertoire has about a million clones, roughly 80% of them found once; the top ten carry 0.89%. The material sequenced was memory CD4+ T cells from PBMCs. Subset specified: CD45RA-negative fraction. This clonotype was sampled from a young man in good health. Some clones in this sample may be carry-over from other donors' samples.

For the CDR3, the DNA is TGCAGCGTTGGACAGGAATACGAGCAGTACTTC. Translation: CSVGQEYEQYF. J is TRBJ2-7 and V is TRBV29-1, with TRBD1 as a possible D gene (6 bases). There are 11 residues in the CDR3. CDR1 and CDR2 (germline): SQVTM, ANQGSEA. Trimming removed 4 bases at V and 4 bases at J, with 8 bases between.